Detailed here is one TCR beta chain. The data are from a study of blood T cell repertoires in COVID-19. Study at large: From the United States, Italy and Spain came samples of acute and convalescent COVID-19. Nucleic acid was either cDNA or gDNA, and it came from T cells, B-cell-depleted T cells, or PBMCs.

The germline gives CDR1 SGHRS, CDR2 YFSETQ. The CDR3 contains 13 residues. The V end lost 7 bases, the J end lost 3 bases, and 14 bases lay between the germline ends. In the original workflow: For nucleated cells, counts were estimated from reference gene primer amplification. Profiling relied on immunoSEQ multiplex PCR, and the TCRdb table lists in-frame clones only, not all of them. D and trimming come from the DNA, and the V and J calls and clone size come from that table. This table holds 73,000 or so clones, around four fifths found once. This receptor was identified in a man aged 55 to 69 with acute or convalescent COVID-19. This chain uses TRBV5-1 with TRBJ2-7; D ambiguous. Specimen: peripheral blood. As DNA, the CDR3 is TGCGCCAGCCGGCTAGATGCAATCTACGAGCAGTACTTC. It specifies CASRLDAIYEQYF.